The T cell receptor (beta chain) under discussion was sequenced for a study of blood T cell repertoires in COVID-19. Study details: Collection of acute and convalescent COVID-19 samples took place in the United States, Italy and Spain. The cDNA or gDNA used as material had been derived from T cells, B-cell-depleted T cells, or PBMCs.

The CDR3 totals 15 residues. The ends were cut back, 1 base at V and 1 base at J, with 11 bases in the middle. CDR1 and CDR2 (germline): SGDLS, YYNGEE. The data were produced by immunoSEQ multiplex PCR, yet TCRdb's version contains in-frame clones alone and is incomplete. The data hold 300,000 to 400,000 clones, with 85% to 90% observed a single time. Adults between about 18 and 95 years of age took part from 20 to 25 US areas. Participants' reported clinical history set cohort assignment. Material: PBMCs or T cells enriched from blood (not recorded which). This chain uses TRBV9 with TRBJ1-1, with a weak D call TRBD1 (5 bases). This clonotype originated in a woman in her thirties with acute COVID-19. The CDR3, as DNA: TGTGCCAGCAGCGTAAGTCACAGGACGAACACTGAAGCTTTCTTT. Amino acid sequence: CASSVSHRTNTEAFF.